Below, 3 T cell receptor beta chains from the same sample are listed, as sequenced in a study of monozygotic twins with inflammatory bowel disease. TCRdb reprocessed the 5' RACE reads; each CDR3 protein has one entry and no DNA is given. The listing contains around 99,000 distinct CDR3 sequences. The sample consisted of blood. These TCRs come from a human donor with ulcerative colitis or Crohn's disease, or a healthy co-twin of an affected twin (not recorded which).

The chain employs TRBV12-5 and TRBJ1-1. The germline V gene has CDR1 LGHNT and CDR2 FRNRAP. This CDR3 comprises 12 residues. The CDR3 spells CASGLMNTEAFF.

The chain carries TRBV5-6 and TRBJ2-1; the D gene TCRdb calls, TRBD1, cannot be checked with no DNA. This CDR3 is 15 amino acids long. Germline CDR1 reads SGHDT; CDR2 reads YYEEEE. This CDR3 reads CASSQGAGTYNEQFF.

The chain has TRBV3-1 and TRBJ2-7; the D call of TRBD1 rests on TCRdb alone, since no DNA is present to check it. The length of the CDR3 is 14 residues. Germline V CDR1 and CDR2: LGHDT, YNNKEL (reference sequence). The CDR3 is CASSQNRDIYEQYF.